These 23 T cell receptor beta chains share one sample of origin, sequenced in a study of blood T cell repertoires in COVID-19. Sequencing used immunoSEQ multiplex PCR; TCRdb keeps in-frame clones, though not all of them. The sample contains 210,000 or so clones, around 80% of which appear only once. Specimen: peripheral blood. The receptors were gathered from an elderly woman with COVID-19, enrolled during active disease.

This clone was seen a handful of times. V gene TRBV5-3 combines with J gene TRBJ1-5, with unresolved D. TRBV5-3 counts as an open reading frame of uncertain function. V dropped 9 bases and J dropped 0 bases, with 19 bases sitting between them. The CDR3 spans 16 residues. CDR3 coding DNA: TGTGCCACCAATCCTGGGGAGGACTATAGCAATCAGCCCCAGCATTTT. Translated: CATNPGEDYSNQPQHF.

This chain uses TRBV3-1 (or the pseudogene TRBV3-2) with TRBJ1-1; D gene uncertain. Germline V CDR1 and CDR2: LGHDT, YNNKEL (reference sequence). V lost 0 bases to trimming and J lost 1 base, with 9 bases between them. CDR3 length: 15 amino acids. The DNA for the CDR3 is TGTGCCAGCAGCCAAGATCCGGCAGGGAACACTGAAGCTTTCTTT. It encodes CASSQDPAGNTEAFF.

In DNA, the CDR3 is TGTGCCAGCAGACAGGGGACAGGCTATGGCTACACCTTC. Its translation: CASRQGTGYGYTF. This chain links TRBV12-3 or TRBV12-4 with TRBJ1-2; TRBD1 matches 8 bases. The CDR3 spans 13 residues. J was trimmed by 4 bases and V by 6 bases; bases with no gene match: 4.

This chain connects TRBV7-8 to TRBJ2-7; TRBD1 might be the D (5 bases). V dropped 4 bases and J dropped 6 bases, with 16 bases sitting between them. The germline V gene has CDR1 SGHVS and CDR2 FQNEAQ. The CDR3 is 14 residues long. The DNA for the CDR3 is TGTGCCAGCAGCTCATGGACACCTCCCATCGAGCAGTACTTC. This encodes CASSSWTPPIEQYF.

The J gene is TRBJ1-5, the V gene TRBV19, with 7 bases fitting TRBD1. Germline values: CDR1 LNHDA, CDR2 SQIVND (reference sequence). The trim removed 9 bases at V and 6 bases at J, leaving 5 bases unmatched. There are 12 residues in the CDR3. CDR3 in amino acids: CASGTAPQPQHF. In nucleotides, the CDR3 is TGTGCCAGCGGGACAGCGCCTCAGCCCCAGCATTTT. Together with reference TRBV19 and TRBJ1-5, the CDR3 gives the full variable domain: DGGITQSPKYLFRKEGQNVTLSCEQNLNHDAMYWYRQDPGQGLRLIYYSQIVNDFQKGDIAEGYSVSREKKESFPLTVTSAQKNPTAFYLCASGTAPQPQHFGDGTRLSIL.

This clone was detected only a few times. The rearrangement links TRBV28 to TRBJ2-7; D remains unclear. The ends were cut back, 2 bases at V and 0 bases at J, with 14 bases in the middle. From germline, CDR1 is MDHEN and CDR2 SYDVKM. The CDR3 loop spans 16 amino acids. In DNA form, the CDR3 reads TGTGCCAGCAGTTTAGTACGAAACTCGTTCTCCTACGAGCAGTACTTC. As protein: CASSLVRNSFSYEQYF.

V and J are TRBV5-1 and TRBJ1-2, with D tentatively TRBD1 (5 bases). The ends were cut back, 0 bases at V and 6 bases at J, with 15 bases in the middle. CDR1 SGHRS and CDR2 YFSETQ come from the germline V gene. This CDR3 has 15 amino acids. The CDR3 loop reads CASSLEGRDWNGYTF. CDR3 nucleotides: TGCGCCAGCAGCTTGGAGGGCAGGGATTGGAATGGCTACACCTTC. Drawing the rest from reference TRBV5-1 and TRBJ1-2, the complete variable domain is KAGVTQTPRYLIKTRGQQVTLSCSPISGHRSVSWYQQTPGQGLQFLFEYFSETQRNKGNFPGRFSGRQFSNSRSEMNVSTLELGDSALYLCASSLEGRDWNGYTFGSGTRLTVV.

The rearrangement links TRBV12-3 or TRBV12-4 to TRBJ1-6; TRBD1 agrees at 7 bases. The CDR3 length is 12 residues. The V and J ends lost 6 bases and 7 bases, in that order; junction bases with no gene match: 0. The CDR3 DNA sequence: TGTGCCAGCAGGACAGGGAATTCACCCCTCCACTTT. As protein: CASRTGNSPLHF.

The chain joins TRBV3-1 (or the pseudogene TRBV3-2) to TRBJ1-5; unclear D gene. The CDR3 contains 12 residues. Trimming shortened V by 3 bases and J by 5 bases, and 5 bases separated the two germline ends. Germline loops: CDR1 LGHDT, CDR2 YNNKEL (reference sequence). CDR3 DNA sequence: TGTGCCAGCAGCCAGCAGTATCAGCCCCAGCATTTT. This sequence encodes CASSQQYQPQHF.

For the CDR3, the DNA is TGTGCCAGCAGCTTGTTAGGGGCCGGAGGAAACACCATATATTTT. It translates to CASSLLGAGGNTIYF. This rearrangement joins TRBV7-9 to TRBJ1-3; TRBD1 might be the D (5 bases). Trimming took 3 bases from V and 4 from J, leaving 13 bases between them. CDR3 length: 15 amino acids. Germline loops: CDR1 SEHNR, CDR2 FQNEAQ (reference sequence).

This clone has a single count. This chain connects TRBV2 to TRBJ1-3; D possibly corresponds to TRBD1 (6 bases). Germline V gene lookup returns CDR1 SNHLY and CDR2 FYNNEI. Deletions cut 6 bases from V and 4 bases from J, with 31 bases between. CDR3 length: 20 residues. The CDR3 DNA is TGTGCCAGCAGCGCGAACGCGGCGGGGGGGCCCCTTTCGGCCGGAAACACCATATATTTT. It codes for CASSANAAGGPLSAGNTIYF.

This chain links TRBV28 with TRBJ1-2; D is uncertain. Trimming left V 5 bases short and J 8 bases short, with 9 bases between. Germline CDR1 MDHEN, CDR2 SYDVKM. This CDR3 comprises 11 residues. CDR3 bases: TGTGCCAGCAGTACCACTCCCGGCTACACCTTC. It translates to CASSTTPGYTF.

The chain carries TRBV28 and TRBJ1-4; D remains unclear. The CDR3 consists of 12 residues. V lost 4 bases and J 7 bases, leaving 7 bases between the germline ends. Per germline, CDR1 MDHEN and CDR2 SYDVKM. This CDR3 reads CASSSEFEKLFF. The CDR3 DNA is TGTGCCAGCAGTTCTGAGTTTGAAAAACTGTTTTTT.

The rearrangement uses TRBV14 and TRBJ1-5; D possibly corresponds to TRBD1 (6 bases). V gave up 6 bases and J gave up 3 bases, with 12 bases separating them. Germline V gives CDR1 SGHDN, CDR2 FVKESK. The CDR3 has 14 amino acids. The CDR3 sequence: CASSSWGPNQPQHF. For the CDR3, the DNA is TGTGCCAGCAGTTCCTGGGGGCCCAATCAGCCCCAGCATTTT.

V and J are TRBV28 and TRBJ1-1; TRBD1 agrees at 7 bases. The CDR3 totals 14 residues. Germline CDR1 MDHEN, CDR2 SYDVKM. Trimming removed 2 bases from V and 5 bases from J; junction bases left unmatched: 5. CDR3 residues: CASSLGNRGTEAFF. The CDR3 coding sequence is TGTGCCAGCAGTTTAGGGAACAGGGGAACTGAAGCTTTCTTT.

The V and J genes are TRBV9 and TRBJ2-3; 8 nucleotides align to TRBD2. CDR1 SGDLS and CDR2 YYNGEE come from the germline V gene. This CDR3 has 16 amino acids. J gave up 0 bases and V 0 bases, and 3 bases lay outside the gene matches. The CDR3 reads CASSVGGGRSTDTQYF. The CDR3 region has the DNA TGTGCCAGCAGCGTAGGGGGCGGGAGGAGCACAGATACGCAGTATTTT.

The chain uses TRBV11-2 and TRBJ2-3, with TRBD2 as a possible D gene (5 bases). The CDR3 sequence is 14 residues long. CDR1 is SGHAT, CDR2 FQNNGV, per germline. Trimming removed 3 bases at V and 4 bases at J, with 11 bases between. The CDR3 region is CASSFGGLADTQYF. The CDR3 bases are TGTGCCAGCAGCTTCGGTGGACTGGCAGATACGCAGTATTTT. Full variable domain (remainder filled in from reference TRBV11-2 and TRBJ2-3): EAGVAQSPRYKIIEKRQSVAFWCNPISGHATLYWYQQILGQGPKLLIQFQNNGVVDDSQLPKDRFSAERLKGVDSTLKIQPAKLEDSAVYLCASSFGGLADTQYFGPGTRLTVL.

The genes are TRBV7-2 and TRBJ2-3, with 8 bases aligning to TRBD2. The germline CDR1 and CDR2 sequences are SGHTA and FQGNSA. The CDR3 has 16 amino acids. Trimming removed 5 bases from V and 6 bases from J; junction bases left unmatched: 13. The CDR3 DNA follows: TGTGCCAGCAGCACAGCCGGGACTAGAGGTGGGGATACGCAGTATTTT. This gives the protein CASSTAGTRGGDTQYF.

The CDR3 reads CASSAGTGGQPQHF. The CDR3 DNA reads TGTGCCAGCAGCGCAGGAACAGGGGGTCAGCCCCAGCATTTT. This chain links TRBV9 with TRBJ1-5, with 8 bases that match TRBD1. The germline V gene encodes CDR1 SGDLS and CDR2 YYNGEE. CDR3 size: 14 residues. With V trimmed by 3 bases and J by 6 bases, 5 bases remained unmatched.

This rearrangement joins TRBV4-1 to TRBJ2-7; 7 bases map to TRBD1. The CDR3 consists of 16 residues. Germline values: CDR1 MGHRA, CDR2 YSYEKL. With V trimmed by 2 bases and J by 3 bases, 10 bases remained unmatched. CDR3 protein: CASSQHGDSGRYEQYF. CDR3 nucleotide sequence: TGCGCCAGCAGCCAACACGGGGACAGCGGACGCTACGAGCAGTACTTC.

This clone was detected ten times or more. The chain employs TRBV7-9 and TRBJ2-5; 9 bases align to TRBD1. V was clipped by 5 bases and J by 5 bases; unmatched bases: 3. From germline, CDR1 is SEHNR and CDR2 FQNEAQ (reference sequence). The CDR3 loop spans 13 amino acids. This CDR3 is CASSHRGPETQYF. CDR3 DNA sequence: TGTGCCAGCAGCCACAGGGGGCCGGAGACCCAGTACTTC.

J is TRBJ2-5 and V is TRBV7-8; tentative D call: TRBD2 (5 bases). V was cut by 5 bases and J by 3 bases, with 7 bases left in between. CDR3 length: 12 amino acids. Looked up from germline, CDR1 is SGHVS and CDR2 is FQNEAQ. The CDR3 region has the DNA TGTGCCAGCAGCCACGGGAAAGAGACCCAGTACTTC. Translated, it gives CASSHGKETQYF.

The gene calls are TRBV20-1 and TRBJ2-5, with D tentatively TRBD1 (5 bases). Trimming pared 3 bases from V and 2 bases from J, leaving 13 bases between. Germline V CDR1 and CDR2: DFQATT, SNEGSKA (reference sequence). The CDR3 runs to 14 residues. Written as DNA, the CDR3 is TGCAGTGCTAGTAAGGACACCCAACAAGAGACCCAGTACTTC. This sequence encodes CSASKDTQQETQYF.